These T cell receptor beta chains were read from a single sample in a study of blood T cell repertoires in COVID-19. TCRdb's table, derived via immunoSEQ multiplex PCR, lists solely in-frame clones and lacks some. The sample gives around 250,000 clones, more than 65% of which show up once; around 4.4% is in the top ten. The sample taken for sequencing was peripheral blood. These receptors were obtained from a man aged 45 to 65 with active or convalescent COVID-19. Both conserved end residues are trimmed from each CDR3.

v_gene	CDR3aa
TRBV6-5	ASAEGGRDTQY
TRBV5-8	ASSSRRGGAYGYT
TRBV19	ASSTTSGGSYEQY
TRBV3-1/TRBV3-2	ASSQGRTGTNEKLF
TRBV5-1	ASSPGQGAWETQY
TRBV3-1/TRBV3-2	ASSQVRGGRNSYNEQF
TRBV12-5	ASGLVLGTGGGHEQY
TRBV7-2	ASSLEGGWDEAF
TRBV5-4	ASSRTGTGFTEAF
TRBV30	AWSNSLYEQF
TRBV6-1	ASSETKAGYQPQH
TRBV7-9	ASSPGAGDNSPLH
TRBV27	ASSRQGIGNQPQH
TRBV28	ASTSGRGSNGYT
TRBV6-1	ASSEGGAQNIQY
TRBV7-2	ASSPLLALTPTDTQY
TRBV5-4	ASSSSGGANEQF
TRBV2	ASSAGRAGNTIY
TRBV15	ATSEGGEQY
TRBV27	ASSLRDRGYEQY
TRBV6-5	ASSLRDWGNSPLH
TRBV28	ASSSTRGYGYT
TRBV20-1	SASMGAWTEAF
TRBV15	ATSSLNRGNQPQH
TRBV15	ATSLGGSTDTQY
TRBV10-3	AISDAGGETQY
TRBV5-6	ASSPPRTGTGYT
TRBV5-4	ASSSPNSQQY